The clone carrying this T cell receptor beta chain has only a few counts. Its specificity is unknown. This sequence may be a read error, since a much larger clone differs from it by one base. The use of a sample-barcoded 5' primer and a J-beta primer mix characterized a second PCR of roughly 6 to 12 cycles. A single record per CDR3 protein comes from TCRdb applying MiXCR to the 5' RACE reads. The data contain 700,000 or so distinct CDR3 sequences, 22% of them singletons. These data belong to a study of blood T cells in healthy people across ages. Findings and limits, study-wide: Older age went with lower TCR beta diversity per million T cells, in a roughly linear way. When set beside aged donors, long-lived donors presented more naive CD4+ cells and higher diversity.

The germline V gene has CDR1 SGHTA and CDR2 FQGNSA. This CDR3 region has 13 residues. Ranging in age from roughly 6 to 100, the donors were healthy Caucasian individuals from Russia. Per sample, at least 5 micrograms of total RNA were extracted. The receptor's source is a man between 65 and 79 years old in good health. The sample consisted of blood. The chain has TRBV7-2 and TRBJ2-2; D is undetermined. The CDR3 DNA reads as TGTGCCGGCAGCTTAGCCAGCACCGGGGAGCTGTTTTTT. Protein sequence: CAGSLASTGELFF.